The 15 T cell receptor beta chains in this list originate from one sample, sequenced in a study of chemoradiotherapy in HPV16-positive cancers. Sequencing used immunoSEQ multiplex PCR; TCRdb keeps in-frame clones, though not all of them. This table has over 6,000 clones, approximately 91% appearing once. The sample was tumor tissue, taken from a patient who underwent chemoradiotherapy. The receptors here all came from a human donor with HPV-associated anogenital cancer.

DNA for the CDR3: TGTGCCAGCAAGCAGGGGGTTGACTATGGCTACACCTTC. Translated: CASKQGVDYGYTF. The chain links TRBV5-4 to TRBJ1-2; 7 bases fit TRBD1. Germline-derived CDR1 and CDR2 are SGHNT and YYREEE (reference sequence). The CDR3 length is 13 residues. V was clipped by 6 bases and J by 3 bases; unmatched bases: 5. The whole variable domain, remainder taken from reference TRBV5-4 and TRBJ1-2, is ETGVTQSPTHLIKTRGQQVTLRCSSQSGHNTVSWYQQALGQGPQFIFQYYREEENGRGNFPPRFSGLQFPNYSSELNVNALELDDSALYLCASKQGVDYGYTFGSGTRLTVV.

This chain joins TRBV25-1 and TRBJ1-3; D perhaps matches TRBD1 (5 bases). V was clipped by 3 bases and J by 0 bases, with 12 bases between them. Germline V gene lookup returns CDR1 MGHDK and CDR2 SYGVNS. The CDR3 spans 16 residues. The CDR3 DNA is TGTGCCAGCAGTGAGGGGGGGACTTACTCTGGAAACACCATATATTTT. Protein sequence: CASSEGGTYSGNTIYF.

This clone turned up a few times. The chain carries TRBV6-1 and TRBJ2-6; perhaps TRBD1 as D (5 bases). Trimming removed 2 bases at V and 2 bases at J, with 7 bases between. Germline CDR1 is MNHNS and CDR2 is SASEGT. This CDR3 is 15 amino acids long. CDR3 coding DNA: TGTGCCAGCAGTGAATGGGGCCCTGGGGCCAACGTCCTGACTTTC. It encodes CASSEWGPGANVLTF.

A single count supports this clone. The rearrangement links TRBV6-4 to TRBJ2-2; TRBD2 agrees at 10 bases. J gave up 5 bases and V 6 bases, and 3 bases lay outside the gene matches. CDR3 length: 14 residues. CDR1 and CDR2 (germline): MRHNA, SNTAGT. The DNA for the CDR3 is TGTGCCAGCAGAATACTAGCGGGGACCGGGGAGCTGTTTTTT. It yields the protein CASRILAGTGELFF.

This clone was detected once. The junction departs from germline at one end; a sequencing error may be responsible. The chain links TRBV7-9 to TRBJ2-4; D might be TRBD1 (8 bases). The CDR3 spans 16 residues. Germline V gene lookup returns CDR1 SEHNR and CDR2 FQNEAQ (reference sequence). The CDR3 is CASGLDATGEGNIQYF. CDR3 DNA: TGTGCCAGCGGCTTAGACGCGACAGGGGAGGGAAACATTCAGTACTTC. Full variable domain (remainder filled in from reference TRBV7-9 and TRBJ2-4): DTGVSQNPRHKITKRGQNVTFRCDPISEHNRLYWYRQTLGQGPEFLTYFQNEAQLEKSRLLSDRFSAERPKGSFSTLEIQRTEQGDSAMYLCASGLDATGEGNIQYFGAGTRLSVL.

The V gene is TRBV6-5, the J gene TRBJ2-1; TRBD1 is a possible D gene (6 bases). V was clipped by 5 bases and J by 15 bases, with 23 bases between them. CDR1 and CDR2 from the germline V gene are MNHEY and SVGAGI. This CDR3 region has 14 residues. CDR3 in DNA: TGTGCCAGCAGTATACAGGGCGAGGGGCAAAGAGTGTTCTTC. Amino acids: CASSIQGEGQRVFF.

The rearrangement links TRBV29-1 to TRBJ1-2; the D gene is possibly TRBD1 (5 bases). V lost 5 bases to trimming and J lost 2 bases, with 15 bases between them. CDR3 size: 14 residues. Germline CDR1 and CDR2: SQVTM and ANQGSEA. CDR3 region: CSVIPGWGNYGYTF. In DNA, the CDR3 is TGCAGCGTTATCCCTGGCTGGGGCAACTATGGCTACACCTTC.

V gene TRBV25-1 combines with J gene TRBJ1-2; D not certain. This CDR3 comprises 10 residues. Germline CDR1 and CDR2: MGHDK and SYGVNS. V was trimmed by 2 bases and J by 6 bases, leaving 1 base between them. The CDR3 protein is CASSENGYTF. The CDR3 DNA follows: TGTGCCAGCAGTGAAAATGGCTACACCTTC.

The V gene is TRBV2, the J gene TRBJ1-5, with TRBD1 matching over 7 bases. The CDR3 extends over 13 amino acids. From germline, CDR1 is SNHLY and CDR2 FYNNEI. J was trimmed by 5 bases and V by 11 bases; bases with no gene match: 9. CDR3 in DNA: TGTGCCTGCACGGGACAGCTACATCAGCCCCAGCATTTT. It codes for CACTGQLHQPQHF.

The CDR3: CASSQGGKRADEQYF. The CDR3 nucleotides are TGTGCCAGCAGCCAAGGCGGGAAGAGGGCTGATGAGCAGTACTTC. This chain links TRBV14 with TRBJ2-7; a weak D match, TRBD2 (6 bases). Germline CDR1 is SGHDN and CDR2 is FVKESK. V was clipped by 1 base and J by 7 bases, with 17 bases between them. The CDR3 has 15 amino acids.

This chain uses TRBV5-1 with TRBJ1-2, with TRBD1 identical over 9 bases. Per the germline V gene, CDR1 is SGHRS and CDR2 is YFSETQ. The CDR3 consists of 15 residues. Trimming cost V 4 bases and J 4 bases; bases outside gene matches: 8. The CDR3 sequence is CASSTGQGPSYGYTF. The CDR3, as DNA: TGCGCCAGCAGCACGGGACAGGGCCCAAGCTATGGCTACACCTTC.

V usage is TRBV27 and J usage is TRBJ2-1; 7 bases are a match to TRBD1. Germline CDR1 is MNHEY and CDR2 is SMNVEV (reference sequence). The CDR3 covers 15 residues. The trim removed 6 bases at V and 3 bases at J, leaving 8 bases unmatched. The chain's CDR3 is CASSRGTAFYNEQFF. Here the CDR3 DNA reads TGTGCCAGCAGCCGAGGGACAGCCTTCTACAATGAGCAGTTCTTC.

This clone was counted only a few times. This chain connects TRBV2 to TRBJ1-4; TRBD1 is a possible D gene (5 bases). This CDR3 comprises 13 residues. Germline CDR1 reads SNHLY; CDR2 reads FYNNEI. V was trimmed by 4 bases and J by 8 bases, leaving 11 bases between them. CDR3 DNA: TGTGCCAGCAGTGGTTCAGGGTACGAAAAACTGTTTTTT. This gives the protein CASSGSGYEKLFF. The entire variable domain, with the rest obtained from reference TRBV2 and TRBJ1-4, is as follows: EPEVTQTPSHQVTQMGQEVILRCVPISNHLYFYWYRQILGQKVEFLVSFYNNEISEKSEIFDDQFSVERPDGSNFTLKIRSTKLEDSAMYFCASSGSGYEKLFFGSGTQLSVL.

This chain connects TRBV7-2 to TRBJ1-2; perhaps TRBD1 as D (5 bases). V was cut by 5 bases and J by 2 bases, with 15 bases left in between. Germline V gives CDR1 SGHTA, CDR2 FQGNSA. The CDR3 is 15 residues long. The CDR3 spells CASSPGTGGNYGYTF. For the CDR3, the DNA is TGTGCCAGCAGCCCCGGGACTGGAGGGAACTATGGCTACACCTTC.

The chain recombines TRBV7-2 with TRBJ1-1; possibly TRBD1 for D (6 bases). CDR1 and CDR2 (germline): SGHTA, FQGNSA. The CDR3 totals 15 residues. Trimming took 1 base from V and 5 from J, leaving 14 bases between them. In DNA, the CDR3 is TGTGCCAGCAGCTTAGGCCAGGGGCTCGGGACTGAAGCTTTCTTT. It is translated as CASSLGQGLGTEAFF.